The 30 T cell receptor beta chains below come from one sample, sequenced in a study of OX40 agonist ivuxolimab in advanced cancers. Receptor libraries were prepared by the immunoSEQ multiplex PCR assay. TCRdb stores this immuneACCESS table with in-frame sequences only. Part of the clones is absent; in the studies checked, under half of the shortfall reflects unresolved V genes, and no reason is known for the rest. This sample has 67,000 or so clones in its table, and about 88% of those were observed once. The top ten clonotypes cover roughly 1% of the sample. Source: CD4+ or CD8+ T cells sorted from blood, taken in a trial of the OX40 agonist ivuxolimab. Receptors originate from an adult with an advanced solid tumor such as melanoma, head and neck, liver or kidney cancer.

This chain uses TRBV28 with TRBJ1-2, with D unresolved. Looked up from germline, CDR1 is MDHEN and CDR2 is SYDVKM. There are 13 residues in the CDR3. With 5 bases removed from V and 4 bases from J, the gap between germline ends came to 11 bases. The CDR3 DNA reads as TGTGCCAGCAGTCGGACGGCGGTCTATGGCTACACCTTC. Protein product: CASSRTAVYGYTF.

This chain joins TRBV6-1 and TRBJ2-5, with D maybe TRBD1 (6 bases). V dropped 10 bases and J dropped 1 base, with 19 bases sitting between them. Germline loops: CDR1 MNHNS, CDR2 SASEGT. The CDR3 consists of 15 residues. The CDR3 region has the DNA TGTGCCACTCAAGTATTACAGGGTCTCCAAGAGACCCAGTACTTC. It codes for CATQVLQGLQETQYF.

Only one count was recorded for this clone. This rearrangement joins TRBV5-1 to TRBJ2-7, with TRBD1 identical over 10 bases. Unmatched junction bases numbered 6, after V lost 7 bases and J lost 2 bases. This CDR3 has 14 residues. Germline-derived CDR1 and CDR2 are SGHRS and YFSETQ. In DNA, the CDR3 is TGCGCCAGCCACCGGGACAGGGGTCCCTACGAGCAGTACTTC. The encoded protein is CASHRDRGPYEQYF.

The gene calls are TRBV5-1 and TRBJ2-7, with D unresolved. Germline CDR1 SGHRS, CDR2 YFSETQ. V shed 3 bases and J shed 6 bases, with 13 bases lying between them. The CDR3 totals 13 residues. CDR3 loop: CASSWLGHSEQYF. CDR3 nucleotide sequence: TGCGCCAGCAGCTGGTTAGGGCATAGCGAGCAGTACTTC.

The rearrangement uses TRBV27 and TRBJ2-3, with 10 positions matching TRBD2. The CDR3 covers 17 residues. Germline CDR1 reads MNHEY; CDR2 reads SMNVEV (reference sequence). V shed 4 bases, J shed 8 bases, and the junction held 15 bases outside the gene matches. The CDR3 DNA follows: TGTGCCAGCAGTTGGTGGTCTAGCGGGAGAAGTGGGGTTACGCAGTATTTT. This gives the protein CASSWWSSGRSGVTQYF.

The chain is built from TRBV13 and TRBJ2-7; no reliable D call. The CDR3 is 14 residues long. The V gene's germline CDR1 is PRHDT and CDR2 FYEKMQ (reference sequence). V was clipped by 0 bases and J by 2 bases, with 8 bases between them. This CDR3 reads CASSLGRKPYEQYF. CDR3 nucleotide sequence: TGTGCCAGCAGCTTAGGGCGGAAACCCTACGAGCAGTACTTC.

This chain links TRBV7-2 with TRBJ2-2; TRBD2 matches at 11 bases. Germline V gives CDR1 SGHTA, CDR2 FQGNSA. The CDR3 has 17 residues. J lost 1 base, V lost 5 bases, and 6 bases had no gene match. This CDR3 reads CASSGLAGGLNTGELFF. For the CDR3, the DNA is TGTGCCAGCAGCGGGCTAGCGGGGGGACTGAACACCGGGGAGCTGTTTTTT.

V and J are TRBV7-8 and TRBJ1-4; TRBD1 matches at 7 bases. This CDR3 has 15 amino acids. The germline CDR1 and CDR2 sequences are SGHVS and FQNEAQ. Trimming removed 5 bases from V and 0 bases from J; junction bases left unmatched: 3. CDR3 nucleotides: TGTGCCAGCAGCAACAGGGGATCAACTAATGAAAAACTGTTTTTT. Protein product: CASSNRGSTNEKLFF.

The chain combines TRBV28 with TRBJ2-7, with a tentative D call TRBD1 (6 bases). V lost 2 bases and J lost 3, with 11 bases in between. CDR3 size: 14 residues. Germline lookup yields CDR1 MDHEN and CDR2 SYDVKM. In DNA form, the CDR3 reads TGTGCCAGCAGTTTAAGCAGGGGCTTCTACGAGCAGTACTTC. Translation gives CASSLSRGFYEQYF.

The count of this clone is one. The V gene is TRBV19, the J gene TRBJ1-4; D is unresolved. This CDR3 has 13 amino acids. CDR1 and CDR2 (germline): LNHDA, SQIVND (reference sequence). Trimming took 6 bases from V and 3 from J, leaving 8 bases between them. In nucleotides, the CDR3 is TGTGCCAGTAGGGTGGAGGCTAATGAAAAACTGTTTTTT. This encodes CASRVEANEKLFF.

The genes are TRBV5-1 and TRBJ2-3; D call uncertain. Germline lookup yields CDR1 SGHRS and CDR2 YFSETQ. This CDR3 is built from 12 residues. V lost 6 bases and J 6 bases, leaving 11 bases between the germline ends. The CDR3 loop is CASNPGGDTQYF. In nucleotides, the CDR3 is TGCGCCAGCAACCCGGGTGGGGATACGCAGTATTTT.

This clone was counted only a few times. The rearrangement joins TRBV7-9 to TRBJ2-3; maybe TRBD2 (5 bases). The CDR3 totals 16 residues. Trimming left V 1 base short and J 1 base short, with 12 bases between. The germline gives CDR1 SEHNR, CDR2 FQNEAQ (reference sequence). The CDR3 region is CASSLGASRGTDTQYF. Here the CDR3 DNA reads TGTGCCAGCAGCTTAGGGGCATCGCGGGGCACAGATACGCAGTATTTT.

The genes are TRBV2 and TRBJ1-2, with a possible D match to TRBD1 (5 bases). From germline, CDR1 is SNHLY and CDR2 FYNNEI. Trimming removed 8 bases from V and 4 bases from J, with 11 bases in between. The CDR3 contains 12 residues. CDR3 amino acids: CASGGTFYGYTF. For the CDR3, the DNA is TGTGCCAGCGGGGGGACCTTCTATGGCTACACCTTC. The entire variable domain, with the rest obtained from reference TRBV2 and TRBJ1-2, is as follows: EPEVTQTPSHQVTQMGQEVILRCVPISNHLYFYWYRQILGQKVEFLVSFYNNEISEKSEIFDDQFSVERPDGSNFTLKIRSTKLEDSAMYFCASGGTFYGYTFGSGTRLTVV.

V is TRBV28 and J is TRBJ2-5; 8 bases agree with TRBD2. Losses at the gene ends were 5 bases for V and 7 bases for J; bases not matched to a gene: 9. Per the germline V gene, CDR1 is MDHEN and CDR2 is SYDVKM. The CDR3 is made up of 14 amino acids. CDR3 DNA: TGTGCCAGCAGTCGTAGCGGGGCTGGGGGGACCCAGTACTTC. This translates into CASSRSGAGGTQYF.

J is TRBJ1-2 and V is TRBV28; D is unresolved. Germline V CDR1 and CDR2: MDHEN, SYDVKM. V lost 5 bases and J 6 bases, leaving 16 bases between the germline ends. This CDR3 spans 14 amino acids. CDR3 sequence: CASSPTAPRNGYTF. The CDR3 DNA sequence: TGTGCCAGCAGTCCCACAGCTCCAAGGAATGGCTACACCTTC.

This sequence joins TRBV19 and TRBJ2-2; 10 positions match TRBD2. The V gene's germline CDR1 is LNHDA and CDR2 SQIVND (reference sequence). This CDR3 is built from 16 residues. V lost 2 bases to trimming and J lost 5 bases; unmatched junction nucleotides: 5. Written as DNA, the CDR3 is TGTGCCAGTAGTATAAGGCTAGCGGGAGTTACCGGGGAGCTGTTTTTT. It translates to CASSIRLAGVTGELFF.

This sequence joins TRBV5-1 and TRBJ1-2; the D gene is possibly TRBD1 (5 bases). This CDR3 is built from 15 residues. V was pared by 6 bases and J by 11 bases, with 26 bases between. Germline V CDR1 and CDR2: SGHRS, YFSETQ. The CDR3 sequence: CASTPDFEGYAGYTF. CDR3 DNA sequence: TGCGCCAGCACCCCGGACTTTGAGGGGTATGCTGGGTACACCTTC. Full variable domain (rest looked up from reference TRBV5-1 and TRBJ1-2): KAGVTQTPRYLIKTRGQQVTLSCSPISGHRSVSWYQQTPGQGLQFLFEYFSETQRNKGNFPGRFSGRQFSNSRSEMNVSTLELGDSALYLCASTPDFEGYAGYTFGSGTRLTVV.

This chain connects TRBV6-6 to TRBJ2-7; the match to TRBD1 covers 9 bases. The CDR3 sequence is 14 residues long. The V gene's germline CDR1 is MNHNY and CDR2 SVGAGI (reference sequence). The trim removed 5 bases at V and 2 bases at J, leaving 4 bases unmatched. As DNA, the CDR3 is TGTGCCAGCAGTACAGGGGGCTGGACCTACGAGCAGTACTTC. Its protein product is CASSTGGWTYEQYF.

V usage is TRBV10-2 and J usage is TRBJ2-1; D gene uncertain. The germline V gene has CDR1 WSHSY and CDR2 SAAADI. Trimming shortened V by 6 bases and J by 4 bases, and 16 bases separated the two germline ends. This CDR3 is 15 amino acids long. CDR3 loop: CASSFSITLYNEQFF. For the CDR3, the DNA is TGCGCCAGCAGCTTTAGCATCACCCTTTACAATGAGCAGTTCTTC.

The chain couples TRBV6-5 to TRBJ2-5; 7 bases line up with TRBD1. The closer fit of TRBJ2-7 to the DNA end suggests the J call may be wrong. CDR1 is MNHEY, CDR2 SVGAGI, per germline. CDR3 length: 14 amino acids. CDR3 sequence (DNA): TGTGCCAGCAGTTACTCAGCAGGGGGCTACGAGCAGTACTTC. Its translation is CASSYSAGGYEQYF.

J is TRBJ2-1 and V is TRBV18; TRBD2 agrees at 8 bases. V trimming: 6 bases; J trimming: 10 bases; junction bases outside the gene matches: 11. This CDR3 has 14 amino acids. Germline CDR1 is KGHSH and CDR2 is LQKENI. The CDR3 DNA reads TGTGCCAGCTCGGGCGGGAGGACCGAATTCGAGCAGTTCTTC. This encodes CASSGGRTEFEQFF.

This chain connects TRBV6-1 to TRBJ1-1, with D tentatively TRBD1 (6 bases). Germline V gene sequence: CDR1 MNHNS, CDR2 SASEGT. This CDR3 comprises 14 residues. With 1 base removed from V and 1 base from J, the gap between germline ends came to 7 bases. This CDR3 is CASSEGTANTEAFF. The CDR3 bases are TGTGCCAGCAGTGAAGGGACAGCGAACACTGAAGCTTTCTTT.

This CDR3 reads CAISSNSGSSNTQYF. The CDR3 DNA reads as TGTGCCATCAGCTCAAATAGCGGGAGTTCCAATACGCAGTATTTT. V gene TRBV10-3 combines with J gene TRBJ2-3; TRBD2 agrees at 9 bases. V lost 6 bases, J lost 7 bases, and 11 bases stayed unmatched. CDR1 ENHRY and CDR2 SYGVKD come from the germline V gene. The CDR3 is made up of 15 amino acids.

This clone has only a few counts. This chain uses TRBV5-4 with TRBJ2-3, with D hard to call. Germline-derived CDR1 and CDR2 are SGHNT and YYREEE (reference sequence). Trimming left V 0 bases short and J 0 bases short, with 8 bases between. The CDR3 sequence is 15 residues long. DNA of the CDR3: TGTGCCAGCAGCTTGGACGGCACTAGCACAGATACGCAGTATTTT. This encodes CASSLDGTSTDTQYF.

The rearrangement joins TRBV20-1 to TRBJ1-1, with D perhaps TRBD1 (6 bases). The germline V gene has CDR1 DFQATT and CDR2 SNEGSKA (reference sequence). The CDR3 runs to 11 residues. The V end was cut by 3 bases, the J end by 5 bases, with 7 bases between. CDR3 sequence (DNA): TGCAGTGCTAGCAGGGGTACTGAAGCTTTCTTT. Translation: CSASRGTEAFF.

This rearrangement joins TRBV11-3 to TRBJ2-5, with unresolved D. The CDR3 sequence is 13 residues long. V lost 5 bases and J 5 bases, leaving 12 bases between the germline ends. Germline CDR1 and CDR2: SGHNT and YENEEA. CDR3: CASSINNWETQYF. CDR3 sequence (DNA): TGTGCCAGCAGCATAAACAATTGGGAGACCCAGTACTTC. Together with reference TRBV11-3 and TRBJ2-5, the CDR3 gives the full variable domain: EAGVVQSPRYKIIEKKQPVAFWCNPISGHNTLYWYLQNLGQGPELLIRYENEEAVDDSQLPKDRFSAERLKGVDSTLKIQPAELGDSAVYLCASSINNWETQYFGPGTRLLVL.

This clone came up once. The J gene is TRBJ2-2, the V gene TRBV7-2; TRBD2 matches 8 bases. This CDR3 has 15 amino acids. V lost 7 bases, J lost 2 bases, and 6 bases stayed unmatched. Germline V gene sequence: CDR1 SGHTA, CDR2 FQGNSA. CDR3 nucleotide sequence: TGTGCCAGCACCAACGGGGGGGACAACACCGGGGAGCTGTTTTTT. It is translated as CASTNGGDNTGELFF.

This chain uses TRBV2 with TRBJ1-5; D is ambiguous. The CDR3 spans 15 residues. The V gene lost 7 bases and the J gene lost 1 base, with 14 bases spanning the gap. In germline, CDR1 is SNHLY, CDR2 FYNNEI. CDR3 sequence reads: CASKESVRSNQPQHF. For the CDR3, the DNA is TGTGCCAGCAAGGAGTCAGTCAGGAGCAATCAGCCCCAGCATTTT. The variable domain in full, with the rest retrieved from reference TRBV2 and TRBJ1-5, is EPEVTQTPSHQVTQMGQEVILRCVPISNHLYFYWYRQILGQKVEFLVSFYNNEISEKSEIFDDQFSVERPDGSNFTLKIRSTKLEDSAMYFCASKESVRSNQPQHFGDGTRLSIL.

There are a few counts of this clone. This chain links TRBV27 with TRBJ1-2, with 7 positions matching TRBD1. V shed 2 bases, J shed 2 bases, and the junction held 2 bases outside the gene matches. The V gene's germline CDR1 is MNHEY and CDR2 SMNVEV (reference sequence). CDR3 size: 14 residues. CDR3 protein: CASSLLGGNYGYTF. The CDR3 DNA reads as TGTGCCAGCAGTTTACTAGGGGGCAACTATGGCTACACCTTC.

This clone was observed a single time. The chain's CDR3 is CASSLEPWGTYEQYF. The CDR3 coding sequence is TGTGCCAGCAGCTTAGAACCCTGGGGAACCTACGAGCAGTACTTC. This rearrangement joins TRBV11-3 to TRBJ2-7, with unresolved D. The V end lost 0 bases, the J end lost 2 bases, and 11 bases lay between the germline ends. In germline, CDR1 is SGHNT, CDR2 YENEEA. The CDR3 is 15 residues long.